Below are 17 T cell receptor beta chains sequenced from a single sample in a study of shared T cell receptors in the human thymus. TCRdb keeps only in-frame clones here, not all; method: immunoSEQ multiplex PCR. The data contain 500,000 to 850,000 clones, around 87% of them seen just once; the ten biggest clones take up roughly 0.0087%. In addition, the sample was reused for a study of human thymus T cells.

Specimen: thymocytes. These receptors originate from a boy under two years old with a congenital heart defect.

The chain joins TRBV7-9 to TRBJ2-6; 8 bases agree with TRBD2. Germline values: CDR1 SEHNR, CDR2 FQNEAQ (reference sequence). Unmatched junction bases numbered 3, after V lost 2 bases and J lost 0 bases. The CDR3 sequence is 17 residues long. This CDR3 is CASSLTSGSSGANVLTF. CDR3 nucleotides: TGTGCCAGCAGCTTAACTAGCGGTAGCTCTGGGGCCAACGTCCTGACTTTC.

V and J are TRBV9 and TRBJ1-1; D is perhaps TRBD1 (5 bases). V was trimmed by 0 bases and J by 1 base, leaving 16 bases between them. CDR3 length: 17 amino acids. Germline loops: CDR1 SGDLS, CDR2 YYNGEE. The CDR3 bases are TGTGCCAGCAGCGTAGCCCCCCCGGGGGGTGGGAACACTGAAGCTTTCTTT. Its protein is CASSVAPPGGGNTEAFF.

The chain is built from TRBV4-3 and TRBJ1-4; possibly TRBD1 for D (6 bases). The CDR3 covers 15 residues. Germline assignment: CDR1 LGHNA and CDR2 YSLEER. With 0 bases removed from V and 7 bases from J, the gap between germline ends came to 12 bases. The chain's CDR3 is CASSQDAGAGEKLFF. CDR3 bases: TGCGCCAGCAGCCAAGATGCGGGGGCTGGTGAAAAACTGTTTTTT.

J is TRBJ1-1 and V is TRBV10-3; D is perhaps TRBD1 (5 bases). The CDR3 loop spans 14 amino acids. Germline CDR1 reads ENHRY; CDR2 reads SYGVKD. V was cut by 6 bases and J by 1 base, with 12 bases left in between. CDR3 bases: TGTGCCATCAGGGAACAGGTCGCGAACACTGAAGCTTTCTTT. Translated: CAIREQVANTEAFF.

This chain uses TRBV4-1 with TRBJ1-4, with a tentative D call TRBD1 (5 bases). The CDR3 sequence is 15 residues long. The V and J ends lost 2 bases and 10 bases respectively, with 17 bases between them. The germline gives CDR1 MGHRA, CDR2 YSYEKL. The CDR3 region has the DNA TGCGCCAGCAGCCAAACGACAGCCGTGCCGGTAAAACTGTTTTTT. This encodes CASSQTTAVPVKLFF.

V usage is TRBV6-1 and J usage is TRBJ2-3; 7 bases align to TRBD2. J lost 2 bases, V lost 7 bases, and 6 bases had no gene match. CDR1 is MNHNS and CDR2 is SASEGT in the germline V gene. CDR3 length equals 14 residues. CDR3 sequence (DNA): TGTGCCAGCAATGGGGGGGTAATCACAGATACGCAGTATTTT. Translated, it gives CASNGGVITDTQYF.

This clone was detected once. V gene TRBV4-1 combines with J gene TRBJ1-4; D is possibly TRBD1 (5 bases). CDR3 length: 14 amino acids. CDR1 MGHRA and CDR2 YSYEKL come from the germline V gene. V was trimmed by 4 bases and J by 8 bases, leaving 14 bases between them. CDR3 bases: TGCGCCAGCAGCCCAAGGGGTTTGTGGGAAAAACTGTTTTTT. Translating gives CASSPRGLWEKLFF.

The chain recombines TRBV6-5 with TRBJ1-1, with 7 bases fitting TRBD1. CDR3 length: 11 amino acids. The V gene's germline CDR1 is MNHEY and CDR2 SVGAGI. J lost 10 bases, V lost 7 bases, and 6 bases had no gene match. The CDR3: CASKRGQGAFF. In DNA form, the CDR3 reads TGTGCCAGCAAGAGGGGGCAGGGAGCTTTCTTT.

The rearrangement links TRBV7-8 to TRBJ2-7, with no clear D. The V gene lost 1 base and the J gene lost 2 bases, with 15 bases spanning the gap. Looked up from germline, CDR1 is SGHVS and CDR2 is FQNEAQ. The length of the CDR3 is 16 residues. The CDR3 loop is CASSLDRQSQTYEQYF. CDR3 DNA sequence: TGTGCCAGCAGCTTAGATCGACAATCGCAAACCTACGAGCAGTACTTC.

V usage is TRBV19 and J usage is TRBJ2-1; D unresolved. Per the germline V gene, CDR1 is LNHDA and CDR2 is SQIVND (reference sequence). CDR3 length: 16 amino acids. V lost 1 base to trimming and J lost 4 bases, with 14 bases between them. The chain's CDR3 is CASSIAISRLYNEQFF. CDR3 nucleotide sequence: TGTGCCAGTAGTATAGCTATTAGCCGCCTATACAATGAGCAGTTCTTC.

The V call is TRBV19, the J call TRBJ2-7, with 12 bases fitting TRBD2. Germline CDR1 LNHDA, CDR2 SQIVND (reference sequence). Germline trimming cut 1 base from V and 3 bases from J; bases unmatched to any gene: 4. The CDR3 is made up of 16 amino acids. The DNA for the CDR3 is TGTGCCAGTAGTATAGCTCCGGGACTAGCGGGCTACGAGCAGTACTTC. Translated: CASSIAPGLAGYEQYF.

The gene calls are TRBV5-1 and TRBJ1-2; 7 nucleotides align to TRBD1. The germline V gene encodes CDR1 SGHRS and CDR2 YFSETQ. The CDR3 spans 16 residues. V gave up 0 bases and J gave up 5 bases; unmatched junction bases: 10. The CDR3 here is CASSLGGQPVRYGYTF. The CDR3 DNA sequence: TGCGCCAGCAGCTTGGGGGGACAGCCAGTTCGGTATGGCTACACCTTC.

The rearrangement uses TRBV18 and TRBJ1-2; 7 nucleotides match TRBD1. The CDR3 is 13 residues long. Losses at the gene ends were 6 bases for V and 1 base for J; bases not matched to a gene: 2. Per germline, CDR1 KGHSH and CDR2 LQKENI. CDR3 DNA sequence: TGTGCCAGCTCTCGACAGGGTAACTATGGCTACACCTTC. Protein: CASSRQGNYGYTF.

V gene TRBV7-2 combines with J gene TRBJ1-1, with D perhaps TRBD1 (5 bases). This CDR3 contains 13 residues. The germline gives CDR1 SGHTA, CDR2 FQGNSA. Between the trimmed V and J ends, which lost 1 base and 5 bases, there was a span of 8 bases. The CDR3 bases are TGTGCCAGCAGCTTAGGGGGCAGTACTGAAGCTTTCTTT. Translating it yields CASSLGGSTEAFF.

The chain carries TRBV5-8 and TRBJ2-1; TRBD2 matches 10 bases. Unmatched junction bases numbered 2, after V lost 1 base and J lost 10 bases. CDR3 length: 13 residues. The germline gives CDR1 SGHTS, CDR2 YDEGEE. The CDR3 region has the DNA TGTGCCAGCAGCTTGTCTAGCGGGGGAGAGCAGTTCTTC. Protein product: CASSLSSGGEQFF.

The CDR3 protein is CASSYRAGDDTGELFF. Here the CDR3 DNA reads TGTGCCAGCAGTTACCGGGCGGGAGACGACACCGGGGAGCTGTTTTTT. This chain joins TRBV6-5 and TRBJ2-2; 7 bases match TRBD2. The CDR3 is 16 residues long. Unmatched junction bases numbered 6, after V lost 2 bases and J lost 3 bases. CDR1 and CDR2 (germline): MNHEY, SVGAGI.

This chain links TRBV4-1 with TRBJ2-7; tentative D call: TRBD1 (5 bases). Germline CDR1 MGHRA, CDR2 YSYEKL. V dropped 0 bases and J dropped 3 bases, with 12 bases sitting between them. CDR3 length: 15 residues. The CDR3 DNA follows: TGCGCCAGCAGCCAAGAAGGCAGGGCCTTCTACGAGCAGTACTTC. Amino acid sequence: CASSQEGRAFYEQYF.